Here is one TCR beta chain with its context. What it recognizes is unknown. The read ends 3 residues before the CDR3 terminus; that terminus is restored from the germline J gene. The germline V gene has CDR1 LNHDA and CDR2 SQIVND (reference sequence). CDR3 length: 14 amino acids. Trimming cost V 5 bases and J 3 bases; bases outside gene matches: 6. The data were obtained in a study of T cell clonality in common variable immunodeficiency. General study points: What drives increased CVID clonality needs T cell subpopulation sequencing. Common variable immunodeficiency TCR beta sequences reportedly had fewer deletions and N-nucleotide insertions.

Only in-frame clones appear in the TCRdb table, and some are missing; sequencing was by immunoSEQ multiplex PCR. Captured here are fewer than 30,000 clones, none seen once; the top ten comprise 3.2%. The source of this sequence is a human donor with common variable immunodeficiency. The source material was peripheral blood mononuclear cells. The chain recombines TRBV19 with TRBJ2-7; TRBD2 aligns across 8 bases. CDR3 DNA (partial): TGTGCCAGTAGTCCGGGACTAGACCTCTACGAG. Its protein product is CASSPGLDLYE. The full-length CDR3 reads as CASSPGLDLYEQYF.